This T cell receptor beta chain came from a study of blood T cell repertoires in COVID-19. Whole-study context: PBMCs, B-cell-depleted T cells, or T cells provided the cDNA or gDNA that made up the material.

Cohorts were assigned according to the clinical history that participants reported. Cohort 3 recovered donors had two negative PCRs, clearance, or symptom resolution. In the original processing: Researchers report that nucleated cell counts were estimated from reference gene primer amplification. Data came from immunoSEQ multiplex PCR; TCRdb stores just in-frame clones and leaves some out. V, J and clone size were drawn from that table, and D and trimming were deduced from the DNA. Of around 300,000 clones listed, about 87% are singletons. Germline V gene sequence: CDR1 SEHNR, CDR2 FQNEAQ (reference sequence). V lost 7 bases to trimming and J lost 1 base; unmatched junction nucleotides: 4. This CDR3 spans 14 amino acids.

Specimen: PBMCs or T cells enriched from blood (not recorded which). The chain carries TRBV7-9 and TRBJ2-1; TRBD2 matches at 7 bases. This TCR was sampled from a woman between 50 and 59 years old who had recovered from COVID-19. The CDR3 nucleotides read TGTGCCAGCAACGAACTAGCGTCCTACAATGAGCAGTTCTTC. Translation gives CASNELASYNEQFF.